The present entry profiles one T cell receptor beta chain with its context. What it binds is not known. The data are from a study of cytomegalovirus exposure and HLA in healthy donors. Findings of the study overall: Altogether, some 170 TCR beta chains were recorded as cytomegalovirus-associated. Reports showed the classifier diagnosing cytomegalovirus status with high specificity and sensitivity.

CDR1 is SGHRS and CDR2 is YFSETQ in the germline V gene. The CDR3 is made up of 17 amino acids. The germline V and J ends were trimmed by 0 bases and 0 bases, with 14 bases remaining between them. TCRdb's copy holds only in-frame clones and misses some; the assay was immunoSEQ multiplex PCR. In the table there are hundreds of thousands of clones, 70% to 90% of which are singletons. The receptor was derived from a woman under 30 in good health and CMV-seronegative. The sequenced sample was PBMCs. This chain connects TRBV5-1 to TRBJ2-3; tentative D call: TRBD2 (6 bases). CDR3 loop: CASSLALNLASTDTQYF. The CDR3 DNA reads as TGCGCCAGCAGCTTGGCCTTGAACCTAGCGAGCACAGATACGCAGTATTTT.